This T cell receptor beta chain stems from a study of CD8 T cells in ankylosing spondylitis. Study results and caveats: Reactive arthritis synovial fluid and blood previously showed some of these motif variants. A TCR beta motif of roughly 8 highly homologous variants appeared characteristic of ankylosing spondylitis blood. Disease-associated clones were CD8+ and fairly uncommon in peripheral blood. From matched ankylosing spondylitis synovial fluid, disease-linked clones were reportedly recovered at significantly enriched levels.

V lost 5 bases to trimming and J lost 8 bases, with 12 bases between them. Germline V gives CDR1 SEHNR, CDR2 FQNEAQ (reference sequence). There are 12 residues in the CDR3. From the 5' RACE reads, TCRdb called clonotypes with MiXCR, one entry per CDR3 protein. The sample holds fewer than 550,000 distinct CDR3 sequences, about 5% seen once. This clonotype was found a few times. The antigen is not known. The sequencing input was blood, either unsorted or a sorted T cell fraction (not recorded which). This receptor was obtained from a male donor with ankylosing spondylitis. The chain employs TRBV7-9 and TRBJ1-2; no reliable D call. CDR3 residues: CASSPYVAGYTF. The CDR3, as DNA: TGTGCCAGCAGCCCATATGTGGCCGGCTACACCTTC.